The source of this TCR beta chain is a study of cytomegalovirus exposure and HLA in healthy donors. Across the whole study: The early release's HLA-typed donors yielded tens of millions of unique TCRs.

About this clone: Its target is not known.

Primers: 60 Vbeta forward and 13 Jbeta reverse. Libraries were prepared by immunoSEQ multiplex PCR; TCRdb keeps only in-frame clonotypes and omits some of them. The repertoire includes under 150,000 clones, about 83% of them detected once, and 1% to 1.5% sits in the top ten. Germline CDR1 GTSNPN, CDR2 SVGIG (reference sequence). This CDR3 has 14 residues. V gave up 8 bases and J gave up 8 bases; unmatched junction bases: 13. Study conclusions and caveats: The authors enumerated 180 or so TCR beta chains as linked to cytomegalovirus. A later analysis linked a missense variant in DCLRE1C to the trimming of TCR beta V and J genes.

The V and J genes are TRBV30 and TRBJ2-1; 9 bases align to TRBD2. The sequenced sample consisted of PBMCs. This receptor was taken from a girl aged 2 to 10 in good health and CMV-seronegative. The CDR3: CAGTPQREDDEQFF. The CDR3 nucleotides are TGTGCCGGAACCCCACAGCGGGAGGATGATGAGCAGTTCTTC.